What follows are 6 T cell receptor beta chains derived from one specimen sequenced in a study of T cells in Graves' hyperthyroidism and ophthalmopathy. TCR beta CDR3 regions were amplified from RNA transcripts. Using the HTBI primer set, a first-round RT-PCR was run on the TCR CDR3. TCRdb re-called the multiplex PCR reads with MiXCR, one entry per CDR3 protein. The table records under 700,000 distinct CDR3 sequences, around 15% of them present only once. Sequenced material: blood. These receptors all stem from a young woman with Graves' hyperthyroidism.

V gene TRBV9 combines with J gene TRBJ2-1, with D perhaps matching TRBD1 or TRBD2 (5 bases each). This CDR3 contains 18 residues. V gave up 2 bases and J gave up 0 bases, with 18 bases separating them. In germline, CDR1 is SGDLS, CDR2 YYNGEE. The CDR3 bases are TGTGCCAGCAGCGTTGGCGAGGGGCGGAAGAGCTCCTACAATGAGCAGTTCTTC. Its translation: CASSVGEGRKSSYNEQFF.

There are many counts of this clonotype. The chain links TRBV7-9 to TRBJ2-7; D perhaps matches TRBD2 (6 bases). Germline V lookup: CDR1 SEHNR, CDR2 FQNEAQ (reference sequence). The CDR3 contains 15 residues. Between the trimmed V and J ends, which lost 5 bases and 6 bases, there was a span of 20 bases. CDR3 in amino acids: CASSPLSGGPGEQYF. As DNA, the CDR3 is TGTGCCAGCAGCCCCTTGTCCGGAGGGCCGGGCGAGCAGTACTTC.

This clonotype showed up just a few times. DNA for the CDR3: TGTGCCAGTAGTACACCGGGACTAGGCGGGACCCAGTACTTC. It translates to CASSTPGLGGTQYF. The rearrangement uses TRBV19 and TRBJ2-5; 8 nucleotides line up with TRBD2. Looked up from germline, CDR1 is LNHDA and CDR2 is SQIVND (reference sequence). The J segment lost 7 bases and the V segment lost 4 bases, leaving 8 bases of the junction unmatched. This CDR3 has 14 residues. Combining the CDR3 with reference TRBV19 and TRBJ2-5 gives the whole variable domain DGGITQSPKYLFRKEGQNVTLSCEQNLNHDAMYWYRQDPGQGLRLIYYSQIVNDFQKGDIAEGYSVSREKKESFPLTVTSAQKNPTAFYLCASSTPGLGGTQYFGPGTRLLVL.

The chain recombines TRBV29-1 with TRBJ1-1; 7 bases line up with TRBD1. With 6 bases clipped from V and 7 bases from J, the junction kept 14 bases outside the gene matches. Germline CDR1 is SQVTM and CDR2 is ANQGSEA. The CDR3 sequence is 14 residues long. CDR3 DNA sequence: TGCAGCGTGGTAACTGTAACAGGGGTTAGTGAAGCTTTCTTT. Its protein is CSVVTVTGVSEAFF.

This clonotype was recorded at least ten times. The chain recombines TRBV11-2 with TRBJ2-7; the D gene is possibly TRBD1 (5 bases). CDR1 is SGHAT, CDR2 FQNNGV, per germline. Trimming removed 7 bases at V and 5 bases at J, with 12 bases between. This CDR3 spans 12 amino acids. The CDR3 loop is CASKRWGDEQYF. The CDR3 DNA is TGTGCCAGCAAGAGATGGGGCGACGAGCAGTACTTC.

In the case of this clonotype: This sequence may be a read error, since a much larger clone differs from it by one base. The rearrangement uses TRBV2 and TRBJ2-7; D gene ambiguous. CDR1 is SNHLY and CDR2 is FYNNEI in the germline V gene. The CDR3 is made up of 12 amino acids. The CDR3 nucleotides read TGTGCCAGCATCCGGCCCACCTACAAGCAGTACTTC. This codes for CASIRPTYKQYF.